These 10 T cell receptor beta chains were all obtained from the same sample, sequenced in a study of T cell responses to AZD1222 COVID-19 vaccine (dated by TCRdb to the early 2020s). Explained via the paper, the time point label denotes: about 28 days (+/-7) after the second vaccine dose. The library was produced with the immunoSEQ multiplex PCR assay. The table was pulled from immuneACCESS by TCRdb, which kept in-frame rearrangements only. Such tables lose some clones; where checked, under half of the loss comes from unresolved V genes, and the rest has no known cause. This sample comprises approximately 110,000 clones, about 92% of them detected only once. Around 8% of the sample is in the top ten clones. The sample was peripheral blood, taken 28 days after the second AZD1222 dose. Receptor source: an adult who received the AZD1222 COVID-19 vaccine.

This clone occurred once. V and J are TRBV11-2 and TRBJ2-1; 9 bases are a match to TRBD2. This CDR3 is 15 amino acids long. The V segment lost 7 bases and the J segment 4 bases; nucleotides outside the gene matches: 8. CDR1 and CDR2 (germline): SGHAT, FQNNGV. CDR3 amino acids: CASTPLAGLYNEQFF. The CDR3 DNA follows: TGTGCCAGCACGCCGCTAGCGGGGCTTTACAATGAGCAGTTCTTC.

The chain combines TRBV28 with TRBJ1-2; perhaps TRBD1 as D (6 bases). The V gene's germline CDR1 is MDHEN and CDR2 SYDVKM. The ends were cut back, 2 bases at V and 0 bases at J, with 13 bases in the middle. The CDR3 runs 16 residues. The CDR3: CASSLRDIRSNYGYTF. CDR3 bases: TGTGCCAGCAGTTTAAGGGACATCCGTTCTAACTATGGCTACACCTTC.

The rearrangement links TRBV5-1 to TRBJ1-1; possible D gene TRBD1, 5 bases. CDR3 length: 16 residues. From germline, CDR1 is SGHRS and CDR2 YFSETQ. V was cut by 3 bases and J by 0 bases, with 15 bases left in between. CDR3 bases: TGCGCCAGCAGCTCTCAGGGTGGATTGGTGAACACTGAAGCTTTCTTT. Residues: CASSSQGGLVNTEAFF. Full variable domain (outside the CDR3, taken from reference TRBV5-1 and TRBJ1-1): KAGVTQTPRYLIKTRGQQVTLSCSPISGHRSVSWYQQTPGQGLQFLFEYFSETQRNKGNFPGRFSGRQFSNSRSEMNVSTLELGDSALYLCASSSQGGLVNTEAFFGQGTRLTVV.

The chain links TRBV6-5 to TRBJ1-6; 11 bases match TRBD1. This CDR3 is 16 amino acids long. V dropped 4 bases and J dropped 4; count of bases not matched to a gene: 3. Germline loops: CDR1 MNHEY, CDR2 SVGAGI. The CDR3: CASSSGQGEYNSPLHF. In nucleotides, the CDR3 is TGTGCCAGCAGTTCGGGACAGGGGGAGTATAATTCACCCCTCCACTTT.

The gene calls are TRBV24-1 and TRBJ2-1; weak D call: TRBD1 (6 bases). This CDR3 comprises 17 residues. V was clipped by 3 bases and J by 3 bases, with 17 bases between them. CDR1 and CDR2 from the germline V gene are KGHDR and SFDVKD. Written as DNA, the CDR3 is TGTGCCACCAGTGATCCAGGGGTCCCTACACACTACAATGAGCAGTTCTTC. Its translation: CATSDPGVPTHYNEQFF.

The chain has TRBV24-1 and TRBJ2-7; 7 bases map to TRBD2. The V gene's germline CDR1 is KGHDR and CDR2 SFDVKD. The CDR3 is 15 residues long. Unmatched junction bases numbered 10, after V lost 5 bases and J lost 4 bases. CDR3 in amino acids: CATSAGGSGTYEQYF. CDR3 DNA: TGTGCCACCAGTGCCGGCGGGAGTGGGACGTACGAGCAGTACTTC.

The rearrangement links TRBV5-6 to TRBJ1-1; TRBD1 aligns across 7 bases. V lost 4 bases to trimming and J lost 5 bases; unmatched junction nucleotides: 11. The CDR3 consists of 15 residues. The germline V gene has CDR1 SGHDT and CDR2 YYEEEE. CDR3 DNA sequence: TGTGCCAGCAGCCCAGGGACAGTCCGTGGGACTGAAGCTTTCTTT. Protein product: CASSPGTVRGTEAFF.

The V call is TRBV28, the J call TRBJ1-5, with a tentative D call TRBD1 (5 bases). The CDR3 is 16 amino acids. V lost 1 base and J lost 1, with 11 bases in between. Per the germline V gene, CDR1 is MDHEN and CDR2 is SYDVKM. CDR3 region: CASSLSQEGSNQPQHF. The CDR3 region has the DNA TGTGCCAGCAGTTTATCCCAAGAGGGGAGCAATCAGCCCCAGCATTTT.

V is TRBV19 and J is TRBJ1-6; 9 bases line up with TRBD1. The germline gives CDR1 LNHDA, CDR2 SQIVND (reference sequence). The CDR3 contains 15 residues. Trimming removed 5 bases from V and 7 bases from J; junction bases left unmatched: 6. CDR3 bases: TGTGCCAGTAGTGTTCGGACAGGGGCAAATTCACCCCTCCACTTT. Residues: CASSVRTGANSPLHF. The whole variable domain, filled in from reference TRBV19 and TRBJ1-6, reads DGGITQSPKYLFRKEGQNVTLSCEQNLNHDAMYWYRQDPGQGLRLIYYSQIVNDFQKGDIAEGYSVSREKKESFPLTVTSAQKNPTAFYLCASSVRTGANSPLHFGNGTRLTVT.

The chain recombines TRBV28 with TRBJ1-2; the match to TRBD1 covers 7 bases. V shed 3 bases, J shed 3 bases, and the junction held 4 bases outside the gene matches. Per germline, CDR1 MDHEN and CDR2 SYDVKM. The CDR3 contains 14 residues. Here the CDR3 reads CASSFRQGHYGYTF. The CDR3 DNA sequence: TGTGCCAGCAGTTTTCGACAGGGCCACTATGGCTACACCTTC.